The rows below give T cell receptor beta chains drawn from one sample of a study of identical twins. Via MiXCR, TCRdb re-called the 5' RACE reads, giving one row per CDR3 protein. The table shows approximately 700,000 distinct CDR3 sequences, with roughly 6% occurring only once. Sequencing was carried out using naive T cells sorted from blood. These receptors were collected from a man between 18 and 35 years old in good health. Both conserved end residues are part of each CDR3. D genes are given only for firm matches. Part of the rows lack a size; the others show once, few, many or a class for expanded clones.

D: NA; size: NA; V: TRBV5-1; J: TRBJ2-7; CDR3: CASSTRQADYEQYF; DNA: TGCGCCAGCAGCACCCGACAGGCTGACTACGAGCAGTACTTC
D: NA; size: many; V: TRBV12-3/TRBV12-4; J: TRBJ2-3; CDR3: CASSPPNRATTDTQYF; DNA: TGTGCCAGCAGCCCACCGAACCGGGCCACCACAGATACGCAGTATTTT
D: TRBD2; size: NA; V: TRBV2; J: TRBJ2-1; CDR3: CASSRPGTSGLNEQFF; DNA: TGTGCCAGCAGTCGCCCCGGGACTAGCGGACTCAATGAGCAGTTCTTC
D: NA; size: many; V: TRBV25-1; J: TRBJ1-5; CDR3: CASSEGDRQPQHF; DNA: TGTGCCAGCAGTGAGGGGGATCGTCAGCCCCAGCATTTT
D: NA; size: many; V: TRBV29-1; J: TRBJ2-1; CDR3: CSVGGGVLGYNEQFF; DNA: TGCAGCGTTGGGGGCGGGGTGTTGGGCTACAATGAGCAGTTCTTC
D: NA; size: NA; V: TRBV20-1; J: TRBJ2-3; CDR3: CSAREGAGASTDTQYF; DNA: TGCAGTGCTAGAGAAGGGGCTGGGGCTAGCACAGATACGCAGTATTTT
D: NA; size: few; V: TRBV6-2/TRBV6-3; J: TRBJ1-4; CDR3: CASFNRTFNEKLFF; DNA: TGTGCCAGCTTTAACAGAACCTTCAATGAAAAACTGTTTTTT
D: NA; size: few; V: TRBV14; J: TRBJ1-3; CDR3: CASSGRSSGNTIYF; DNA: TGTGCCAGCAGCGGTCGGAGCTCTGGAAACACCATATATTTT
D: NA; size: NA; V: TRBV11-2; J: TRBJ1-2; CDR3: CASSSPPEEQLYYGYTF; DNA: TGTGCCAGCAGCTCCCCCCCCGAAGAGCAGCTGTACTATGGCTACACCTTC
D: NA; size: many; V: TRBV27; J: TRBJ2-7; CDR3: CASSLSGGPGKQYF; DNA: TGTGCCAGCAGTTTATCTGGGGGCCCCGGGAAGCAGTACTTC
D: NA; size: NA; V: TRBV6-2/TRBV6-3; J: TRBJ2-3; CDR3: CASRRGLRAQYF; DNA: TGTGCCAGCAGACGGGGACTCCGGGCGCAGTATTTT
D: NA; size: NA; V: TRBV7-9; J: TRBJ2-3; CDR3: CATLRQGTDTQYF; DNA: TGTGCCACCCTTCGGCAGGGCACAGATACGCAGTATTTT
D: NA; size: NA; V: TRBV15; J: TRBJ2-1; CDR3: CATSRDRPGGEQFF; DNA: TGTGCCACCAGCAGAGATCGACCCGGGGGTGAGCAGTTCTTC
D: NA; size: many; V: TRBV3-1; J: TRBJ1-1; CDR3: CASSQAQDGDNTEAFF; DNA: TGTGCCAGCAGCCAAGCACAGGACGGCGATAACACTGAAGCTTTCTTT
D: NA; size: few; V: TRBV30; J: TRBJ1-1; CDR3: CALEGQGLTEAFF; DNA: TGTGCCCTGGAGGGGCAGGGTTTGACTGAAGCTTTCTTT